This T cell receptor (beta chain) was identified during a study of T cell repertoires in cytomegalovirus infection. Each CDR3 protein gets one entry after TCRdb re-called the reads with MiXCR. The table has 350,000 to 450,000 distinct CDR3 sequences, about a sixth seen once. The V and J ends lost 5 bases and 3 bases, in that order; junction bases with no gene match: 12. Looked up from germline, CDR1 is SGHVS and CDR2 is FNYEAQ. There are 16 residues in the CDR3. The TCR originated in a human donor in good health (CMV status not recorded). Some clones in this sample may be carry-over from other donors' samples. The rearrangement joins TRBV7-6 to TRBJ2-7, with 8 bases that match TRBD2. The specimen sequenced was PBMCs. For the CDR3, the DNA is TGTGCCAGCAGCCATGCCTCCGCGGGGGGCCTCTACGAGCAGTACTTC. Translating it yields CASSHASAGGLYEQYF.